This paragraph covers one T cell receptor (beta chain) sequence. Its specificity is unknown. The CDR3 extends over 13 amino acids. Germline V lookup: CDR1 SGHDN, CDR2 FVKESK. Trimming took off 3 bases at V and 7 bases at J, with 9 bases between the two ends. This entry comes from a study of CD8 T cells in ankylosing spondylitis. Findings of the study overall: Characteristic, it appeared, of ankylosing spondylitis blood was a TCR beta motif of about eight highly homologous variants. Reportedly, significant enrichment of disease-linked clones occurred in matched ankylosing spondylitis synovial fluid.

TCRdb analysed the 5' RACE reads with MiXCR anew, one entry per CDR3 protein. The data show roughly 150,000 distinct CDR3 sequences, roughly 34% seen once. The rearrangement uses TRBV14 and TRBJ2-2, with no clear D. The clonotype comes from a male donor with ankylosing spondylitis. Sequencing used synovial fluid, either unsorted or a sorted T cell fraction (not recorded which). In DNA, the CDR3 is TGTGCCAGCAGCCAGTTCCAGATCGGGGAGCTGTTTTTT. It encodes CASSQFQIGELFF. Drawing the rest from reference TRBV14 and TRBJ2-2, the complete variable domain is EAGVTQFPSHSVIEKGQTVTLRCDPISGHDNLYWYRRVMGKEIKFLLHFVKESKQDESGMPNNRFLAERTGGTYSTLKVQPAELEDSGVYFCASSQFQIGELFFGEGSRLTVL.